The clone carrying this T cell receptor (beta chain) appeared many times. Its antigen is as yet unknown. The CDR3 sequence is 16 residues long. The V gene lost 3 bases and the J gene lost 1 base, with 16 bases spanning the gap. Germline CDR1 reads SNHLY; CDR2 reads FYNNEI. When ophthalmopathy did not progress within 18 months, Graves' hyperthyroidism was considered stable. This sample is part of a study of T cells in Graves' hyperthyroidism and ophthalmopathy. Study in general: Specimen type is peripheral blood, collected at initial diagnosis prior to any treatment.

General study points: Most clonotypes expanded in thyroid above 0.001 were likewise present in blood.

The investigators amplified TCR beta CDR3 regions from RNA transcripts. HTBI primers were used for first-round RT-PCR of the TCR CDR3. MiXCR, applied by TCRdb to the multiplex PCR reads, yields one record per CDR3 protein. This sample has 75,000 to 100,000 distinct CDR3 sequences, with 51% found just once. The sequence was obtained from a woman aged 40 to 50 with Graves' hyperthyroidism. The chain combines TRBV2 with TRBJ2-7; D may be TRBD1 or TRBD2 (5 bases each). The source material was blood. The CDR3 DNA is TGTGCCAGCAGTGAGGGGGAATTTAGTTTGTCCTACGAGCAGTACTTC. Translation: CASSEGEFSLSYEQYF.